The 27 T cell receptor beta chains given below trace back to one sample, sequenced in a study of response to subunit inactivated influenza vaccine. MiXCR, applied by TCRdb to the RT-PCR reads, yields one record per CDR3 protein. The sample consists of about 520,000 distinct CDR3 sequences, 6% to 9% of them appearing once. The source was PBMCs from blood, collected about 23 months after vaccination. These receptors originate from a man aged 50 to 75 who received an inactivated influenza vaccine.

This clonotype was observed many times. The chain combines TRBV6-1 with TRBJ1-5; 7 nucleotides agree with TRBD1. V shed 7 bases, J shed 7 bases, and the junction held 7 bases outside the gene matches. The CDR3 totals 13 residues. In germline, CDR1 is MNHNS, CDR2 SASEGT. Here the CDR3 DNA reads TGTGCCAGCATGGGCCAAGGGGGCCAGCCCCAGCATTTT. This translates into CASMGQGGQPQHF.

This chain connects TRBV6-2 or TRBV6-3 to TRBJ2-3; D perhaps matches TRBD2 (6 bases). Trimming cost V 10 bases and J 6 bases, with 11 bases left between them. Germline assignment: CDR1 MNHEY and CDR2 SVGEGT. The CDR3 sequence is 11 residues long. In nucleotides, the CDR3 is TGTGCCACCGGGAGTCGTGATACGCAGTATTTT. Its protein product is CATGSRDTQYF.

The table lists this clonotype with a few counts. The chain employs TRBV10-2 and TRBJ2-3; 10 bases are a match to TRBD2. The germline V gene has CDR1 WSHSY and CDR2 SAAADI. V lost 10 bases, J lost 4 bases, and 8 bases stayed unmatched. The CDR3 extends over 14 amino acids. CDR3 DNA sequence: TGCGCCACCACCGGGACTAGCGACCCAGATACGCAGTATTTT. Residues: CATTGTSDPDTQYF.

CDR3 protein: CASSPPSRYYEQYF. In DNA, the CDR3 is TGTGCCAGCTCACCACCATCCAGGTATTATGAGCAGTACTTC. V usage is TRBV18 and J usage is TRBJ2-7; D is uncertain. The CDR3 totals 14 residues. V was clipped by 0 bases and J by 7 bases, with 13 bases between them. Germline assignment: CDR1 KGHSH and CDR2 LQKENI.

This clonotype was counted between two and nine times. The genes are TRBV7-2 and TRBJ2-7; tentatively, D is TRBD2 (6 bases). Between the trimmed V and J ends, which lost 2 bases and 3 bases, there was a span of 14 bases. CDR1 and CDR2 (germline): SGHTA, FQGNSA. The CDR3 is 15 amino acids. CDR3 in amino acids: CASSLKGGPFYEQYF. DNA for the CDR3: TGTGCCAGCAGCTTAAAGGGAGGTCCCTTCTACGAGCAGTACTTC.

This clonotype occurred a few times. The chain is built from TRBV12-3 or TRBV12-4 and TRBJ2-7; D possibly corresponds to TRBD2 (5 bases). Trimming took off 4 bases at V and 2 bases at J, with 15 bases between the two ends. This CDR3 is built from 15 residues. CDR3 coding DNA: TGTGCCAGCAGTTCTAGTAGCGAACTCACCTACGAGCAGTACTTC. The encoded protein is CASSSSSELTYEQYF.

This clonotype was seen more than once but under ten times. The V and J genes are TRBV5-6 and TRBJ2-7, with TRBD2 matching 8 bases. CDR1 is SGHDT and CDR2 is YYEEEE in the germline V gene. V trimming: 5 bases; J trimming: 0 bases; junction bases outside the gene matches: 7. The CDR3 loop spans 15 amino acids. CDR3 sequence: CASRIAGLSSYEQYF. DNA of the CDR3: TGTGCCAGCAGGATAGCGGGGCTGAGCTCCTACGAGCAGTACTTC.

This chain links TRBV11-2 with TRBJ1-1; D unclear. Germline V gene data show CDR1 as SGHAT and CDR2 as FQNNGV. The CDR3 is 13 residues long. With 5 bases removed from V and 5 bases from J, the gap between germline ends came to 12 bases. The CDR3 DNA sequence: TGTGCCAGCAGCGTACTGGGGTTTACTGAAGCTTTCTTT. It codes for CASSVLGFTEAFF. Drawing the rest from reference TRBV11-2 and TRBJ1-1, the complete variable domain is EAGVAQSPRYKIIEKRQSVAFWCNPISGHATLYWYQQILGQGPKLLIQFQNNGVVDDSQLPKDRFSAERLKGVDSTLKIQPAKLEDSAVYLCASSVLGFTEAFFGQGTRLTVV.

The chain uses TRBV4-3 and TRBJ1-2; 7 bases agree with TRBD1. From germline, CDR1 is LGHNA and CDR2 YSLEER. V shed 2 bases and J 7 bases; nucleotides not matched to a gene: 10. This CDR3 has 15 amino acids. CDR3 sequence reads: CASSQQQGWSGGYTF. In DNA, the CDR3 is TGCGCCAGCAGCCAACAACAGGGGTGGTCGGGTGGCTACACCTTC.

This clonotype was recorded many times. V and J are TRBV15 and TRBJ2-1; weak D call: TRBD1 (6 bases). Germline loops: CDR1 LNHNV, CDR2 YYDKDF (reference sequence). The V gene lost 3 bases and the J gene lost 3 bases, with 12 bases spanning the gap. The CDR3 loop spans 15 amino acids. The CDR3 protein is CATSSKGHYYNEQFF. The CDR3 DNA reads as TGTGCCACCAGCAGCAAGGGACACTACTACAATGAGCAGTTCTTC.

This clonotype turned up a few times. The rearrangement uses TRBV6-5 and TRBJ1-4; D remains unclear. From germline, CDR1 is MNHEY and CDR2 SVGAGI. The CDR3 length is 16 residues. Trimming shortened V by 2 bases and J by 0 bases, and 10 bases separated the two germline ends. The CDR3 DNA is TGTGCCAGCAGTTACCGTGGCTCTGCAACTAATGAAAAACTGTTTTTT. This codes for CASSYRGSATNEKLFF.

This clonotype was counted ten times or more. The CDR3 region is CASSFRQRGELSSGNTIYF. The CDR3 region has the DNA TGTGCCAGCAGTTTCCGACAAAGGGGAGAATTGAGCTCTGGAAACACCATATATTTT. The V and J genes are TRBV12-3 or TRBV12-4 and TRBJ1-3; maybe TRBD1 (5 bases). The CDR3 has 19 amino acids. With 3 bases removed from V and 0 bases from J, the gap between germline ends came to 21 bases.

This clonotype was found a few times. The gene calls are TRBV7-9 and TRBJ2-5; D call uncertain. The CDR3 spans 14 residues. V was pared by 5 bases and J by 5 bases, with 15 bases between. Germline lookup yields CDR1 SEHNR and CDR2 FQNEAQ (reference sequence). CDR3 sequence (DNA): TGTGCCAGCAGCCCGTTATTTGCCGGGGAGACCCAGTACTTC. Translated: CASSPLFAGETQYF.

This clonotype was counted at least ten times. The rearrangement joins TRBV12-3 or TRBV12-4 to TRBJ1-6; D remains ambiguous. This CDR3 has 14 residues. Trimming stripped 6 bases from V and 5 bases from J, with 11 bases between. The CDR3 sequence is CASSLMEDNSPLHF. The CDR3 DNA sequence: TGTGCCAGCAGCTTAATGGAAGATAATTCACCCCTCCACTTT.

This clonotype showed up many times. The chain carries TRBV10-3 and TRBJ1-1, with D uncertain. Germline values: CDR1 ENHRY, CDR2 SYGVKD. The CDR3 has 11 residues. V was pared by 4 bases and J by 8 bases, with 8 bases between. The CDR3 sequence: CAISVGDEAFF. The CDR3 nucleotides are TGTGCCATCAGTGTCGGCGACGAAGCTTTCTTT.

As for this clonotype: This may stem from a read error, because a much larger clone lies one nucleotide away. This chain's CDR3 is CASSPRYSYNSPLHF. The CDR3 bases are TGTGCCAGTTCCCCCCGGTACTCCTATAATTCACCCCTCCACTTT. This rearrangement joins TRBV19 to TRBJ1-6; D ambiguous. The CDR3 has 15 amino acids. Deletions cut 8 bases from V and 0 bases from J, with 11 bases between. CDR1 LNHDA and CDR2 SQIVND come from the germline V gene (reference sequence).

This rearrangement joins TRBV20-1 to TRBJ2-3, with D perhaps TRBD1 or TRBD2 (5 bases each). The CDR3 is 13 amino acids. CDR1 and CDR2 from the germline V gene are DFQATT and SNEGSKA (reference sequence). The V end was cut by 4 bases, the J end by 8 bases, with 16 bases between. As DNA, the CDR3 is TGCAGTGCTACTGAGGGGCCGCCGGGTACGCAGTATTTT. This codes for CSATEGPPGTQYF.

A remark on this clonotype: The junction differs from germline at one of its ends, possibly a read error. The rearrangement links TRBV7-9 to TRBJ2-7; D is ambiguous. This CDR3 is 13 amino acids long. Germline CDR1 is SEHNR and CDR2 is FQNEAQ (reference sequence). This CDR3 is CASSLGTTYEQHF. As DNA, the CDR3 is TGTGCCAGCAGCTTAGGGACGACCTACGAGCAGCACTTC.

The V gene is TRBV7-2, the J gene TRBJ2-7, with D possibly TRBD2 on 5 matching bases. The germline CDR1 and CDR2 sequences are SGHTA and FQGNSA. The CDR3 has 14 residues. Deletions cut 5 bases from V and 6 bases from J, with 17 bases between. In DNA form, the CDR3 reads TGTGCCAGCAGCGCCTTGACAACCCGGGGCGAGCAGTACTTC. Its translation: CASSALTTRGEQYF. Complete variable domain (other parts from reference TRBV7-2 and TRBJ2-7): GAGVSQSPSNKVTEKGKDVELRCDPISGHTALYWYRQSLGQGLEFLIYFQGNSAPDKSGLPSDRFSAERTGGSVSTLTIQRTQQEDSAVYLCASSALTTRGEQYFGPGTRLTVT.

This clonotype was detected ten times or more. V and J are TRBV7-9 and TRBJ2-1, with no clear D. Germline-derived CDR1 and CDR2 are SEHNR and FQNEAQ (reference sequence). The CDR3 length is 12 residues. Trimming cost V 2 bases and J 7 bases, with 6 bases left between them. This chain's CDR3 is CASSLMLNEQFF. The CDR3 DNA is TGTGCCAGCAGCTTAATGCTTAATGAGCAGTTCTTC. Using reference TRBV7-9 and TRBJ2-1 for the parts outside the CDR3, the full variable domain is DTGVSQNPRHKITKRGQNVTFRCDPISEHNRLYWYRQTLGQGPEFLTYFQNEAQLEKSRLLSDRFSAERPKGSFSTLEIQRTEQGDSAMYLCASSLMLNEQFFGPGTRLTVL.

The chain combines TRBV4-3 with TRBJ2-2; 11 nucleotides line up with TRBD2. This CDR3 comprises 18 residues. The trim removed 1 base at V and 9 bases at J, leaving 13 bases unmatched. Germline-derived CDR1 and CDR2 are LGHNA and YSLEER. CDR3 coding DNA: TGCGCCAGCAGCCAAGCCGCTAGCGGGGGGTTCCTGTCGCGGGAGCTGTTTTTT. It translates to CASSQAASGGFLSRELFF.

This clonotype appeared a few times. The chain has TRBV7-2 and TRBJ2-1, with D perhaps TRBD2 (5 bases). From germline, CDR1 is SGHTA and CDR2 FQGNSA. The CDR3 consists of 12 residues. V shed 3 bases and J shed 9 bases, with 9 bases lying between them. The CDR3 is CASSFRAGEQFF. CDR3 DNA sequence: TGTGCCAGCAGCTTTAGGGCGGGTGAGCAGTTCTTC.

This clonotype showed up just a few times. The V call is TRBV18, the J call TRBJ2-7, with 9 bases aligning to TRBD2. Germline CDR1 is KGHSH and CDR2 is LQKENI. With 3 bases clipped from V and 6 bases from J, the junction kept 3 bases outside the gene matches. The CDR3 totals 13 residues. This chain's CDR3 is CASSPDSGSEQYF. The CDR3 nucleotides read TGTGCCAGCTCACCCGATAGCGGGAGCGAGCAGTACTTC.

This clonotype occurred many times. The chain is built from TRBV27 and TRBJ2-2; D may be TRBD2 (6 bases). This CDR3 spans 16 amino acids. V lost 2 bases and J lost 6, with 16 bases in between. Germline V gives CDR1 MNHEY, CDR2 SMNVEV (reference sequence). CDR3 region: CASSLNWGDEAGELFF. The CDR3 DNA reads TGTGCCAGCAGTTTAAACTGGGGGGATGAGGCCGGGGAGCTGTTTTTT.

The chain links TRBV9 to TRBJ2-2; no clear D gene. The CDR3 length is 15 residues. The germline gives CDR1 SGDLS, CDR2 YYNGEE. Trimming removed 0 bases at V and 7 bases at J, with 13 bases between. The CDR3 region is CASSVDVREVGELFF. The CDR3 DNA reads TGTGCCAGCAGCGTAGATGTAAGGGAAGTCGGGGAGCTGTTTTTT.

A few counts support this clonotype. The chain joins TRBV6-1 to TRBJ2-7; tentative D call: TRBD1 (6 bases). The germline V gene has CDR1 MNHNS and CDR2 SASEGT. This CDR3 has 14 amino acids. V was clipped by 10 bases and J by 5 bases, with 21 bases between them. CDR3 sequence (DNA): TGTGCCATCCGGGACACAAGTCCCCCCCACGAGCAGTACTTC. This codes for CAIRDTSPPHEQYF.

The V gene is TRBV19, the J gene TRBJ2-5; D is perhaps TRBD1 (6 bases). This CDR3 comprises 15 residues. The germline CDR1 and CDR2 sequences are LNHDA and SQIVND (reference sequence). V lost 5 bases, J lost 5 bases, and 18 bases lay in between. CDR3 coding DNA: TGTGCCAGTAGTCGTTGGGGGACACGTCGGGAGACCCAGTACTTC. This translates into CASSRWGTRRETQYF.